The clone carrying this TCR beta chain was picked up one time. Possible read error: a much larger clone is one base away. TCRdb reprocessed the 5' RACE reads with MiXCR, giving one entry per CDR3 protein. The data hold roughly 120,000 distinct CDR3 sequences, with approximately 14% observed a single time. Germline assignment: CDR1 SGDLS and CDR2 YYNGEE. This CDR3 has 12 amino acids. The data originate from a study of CD8 T cells in ankylosing spondylitis. This rearrangement joins TRBV9 to TRBJ2-5; D uncertain. Sequenced: blood, either unsorted or a sorted T cell fraction (not recorded which). The sequence was obtained from a female donor with ankylosing spondylitis or in good health (not recorded which). In DNA, the CDR3 is TGTGTCAGCAGCGTGGACCAAGAGACCCAGTACTTC. Protein: CVSSVDQETQYF. Looking up the rest from reference TRBV9 and TRBJ2-5 gives the full variable domain: DSGVTQTPKHLITATGQRVTLRCSPRSGDLSVYWYQQSLDQGLQFLIQYYNGEERAKGNILERFSAQQFPDLHSELNLSSLELGDSALYFCVSSVDQETQYFGPGTRLLVL.